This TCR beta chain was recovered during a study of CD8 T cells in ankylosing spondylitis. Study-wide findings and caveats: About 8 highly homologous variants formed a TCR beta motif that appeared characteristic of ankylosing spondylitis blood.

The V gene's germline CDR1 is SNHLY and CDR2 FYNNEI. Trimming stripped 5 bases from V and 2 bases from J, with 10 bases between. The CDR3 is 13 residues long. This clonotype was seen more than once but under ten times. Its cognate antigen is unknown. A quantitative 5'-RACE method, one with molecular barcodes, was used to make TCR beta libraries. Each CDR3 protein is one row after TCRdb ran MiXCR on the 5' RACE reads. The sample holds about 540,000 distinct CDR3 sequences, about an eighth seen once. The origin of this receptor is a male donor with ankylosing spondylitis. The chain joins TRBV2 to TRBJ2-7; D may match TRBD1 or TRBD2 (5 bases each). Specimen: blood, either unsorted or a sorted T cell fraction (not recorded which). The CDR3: CASSRDPAYEQYV. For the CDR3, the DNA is TGTGCCAGCAGTAGGGACCCTGCCTACGAGCAGTACGTC.